What follows are 17 T cell receptor beta chains derived from one specimen sequenced in a study of metastatic and nonmetastatic thyroid tumors. TCRdb redid the clone calls on the PCR reads using MiXCR. The table includes just over 30,000 clones, roughly a fifth detected once. Prior to thyroid surgery, none of the patients had received any treatment. Sequenced material: blood. These receptors were collected from a female donor with papillary thyroid cancer or a benign thyroid nodule (not recorded which). Some clones in this sample may be carry-over from other donors' samples.

This clone ranks as medium-sized. The chain carries TRBV6-1 and TRBJ2-3; D is perhaps TRBD2 (6 bases). CDR1 MNHNS and CDR2 SASEGT come from the germline V gene. There are 15 residues in the CDR3. V lost 5 bases to trimming and J lost 2 bases, with 14 bases between them. CDR3 in DNA: TGTGCCAGCAGTATACTGGGGACTCTCACAGATACGCAGTATTTT. Its translation: CASSILGTLTDTQYF.

This clone was counted many times. This sequence joins TRBV20-1 and TRBJ1-6; D may be TRBD1 (5 bases). This CDR3 has 16 amino acids. V lost 6 bases and J lost 4, with 19 bases in between. Germline-derived CDR1 and CDR2 are DFQATT and SNEGSKA (reference sequence). CDR3 in amino acids: CSARRGDGVYNSPLHF. As DNA, the CDR3 is TGCAGTGCCAGACGAGGGGATGGGGTATATAATTCACCCCTCCACTTT.

The chain uses TRBV30 and TRBJ1-6; D gene uncertain. Germline assignment: CDR1 GTSNPN and CDR2 SVGIG (reference sequence). V lost 3 bases and J 9 bases, leaving 15 bases between the germline ends. The CDR3 spans 14 residues. CDR3 DNA: TGTGCCTGGAGGGGCGTACAAGTCAGTTCACCCCTCCACTTT. Protein: CAWRGVQVSSPLHF.

This clone has at least ten counts. At one end the junction does not follow the germline gene, possibly because of a read error. The V and J genes are TRBV12-5 and TRBJ2-3, with a weak D call TRBD2 (7 bases). The CDR3 loop spans 15 amino acids. CDR1 is LGHNT and CDR2 is FRNRAP in the germline V gene. The CDR3 DNA is TGTGCTGGTGGTTGGCTAGGGGGGGCCACAGATACGCAGTATTTT. This encodes CAGGWLGGATDTQYF.

This clone was seen repeatedly, ten times or more. This chain uses TRBV12-3 or TRBV12-4 with TRBJ1-2; no definite D call. The CDR3 contains 11 residues. The V end lost 11 bases, the J end lost 8 bases, and 15 bases lay between the germline ends. This chain's CDR3 is CALKGVGGYTF. Written as DNA, the CDR3 is TGTGCCCTCAAGGGTGTAGGCGGCTACACCTTC.

This clone was counted many times. This chain uses TRBV4-2 with TRBJ2-7; 8 nucleotides align to TRBD1. The CDR3 has 15 amino acids. Losses at the gene ends were 3 bases for V and 2 bases for J; bases not matched to a gene: 6. Germline V lookup: CDR1 LGHNA, CDR2 YNFKEQ. CDR3 bases: TGTGCCAGCAGCCAGATCGGGACAGGCGCCTACGAGCAGTACTTC. Amino acid sequence: CASSQIGTGAYEQYF.

This clone was recorded a few times. The chain joins TRBV11-2 to TRBJ1-3; D is undetermined. This CDR3 has 12 residues. V was shortened by 5 bases and J by 4 bases, with 6 bases between the two germline ends. Germline V CDR1 and CDR2: SGHAT, FQNNGV. CDR3 loop: CASSQQGNTIYF. DNA for the CDR3: TGTGCCAGCAGCCAACAGGGAAACACCATATATTTT.

A few counts support this clone. This sequence joins TRBV12-3 or TRBV12-4 and TRBJ1-5, with D possibly matching TRBD1 (5 bases). The V gene lost 6 bases and the J gene lost 7 bases, with 16 bases spanning the gap. The CDR3 length is 14 residues. CDR3 DNA sequence: TGTGCCAGCAGACCGAGGGATGGGGACCAGCCCCAGCATTTT. It encodes CASRPRDGDQPQHF.

There are a few counts of this clone. J is TRBJ1-4 and V is TRBV5-6; D is unresolved. V dropped 4 bases and J dropped 11 bases, with 9 bases sitting between them. Looked up from germline, CDR1 is SGHDT and CDR2 is YYEEEE. This CDR3 region has 11 residues. CDR3 loop: CASSRGGKLFF. CDR3 nucleotides: TGTGCCAGCAGCCGAGGTGGGAAACTGTTTTTT.

This clone was observed many times. V usage is TRBV9 and J usage is TRBJ1-1; TRBD1 matches at 7 bases. Germline lookup yields CDR1 SGDLS and CDR2 YYNGEE. The CDR3 totals 15 residues. V was pared by 3 bases and J by 4 bases, with 9 bases of the junction left unmatched. The CDR3 DNA reads TGTGCCAGCAGCGCTAAGGGGGCGGAGGGCACTGAAGCTTTCTTT. It translates to CASSAKGAEGTEAFF.

In its sample, this clone is medium-sized. CDR3 sequence reads: CASSYRGGSGGSGYTF. CDR3 coding DNA: TGTGCCAGCAGTTATAGGGGCGGATCGGGGGGTTCGGGCTACACCTTC. The V and J genes are TRBV6-5 and TRBJ1-2; D might be TRBD1 (5 bases). Germline V gene sequence: CDR1 MNHEY, CDR2 SVGAGI. The CDR3 contains 16 residues. V was shortened by 3 bases and J by 8 bases, with 22 bases between the two germline ends.

Written as DNA, the CDR3 is TGTGCCTGGAGTGGGCGGCAGGGGGCAAATCAGCCCCAGCATTTT. Protein sequence: CAWSGRQGANQPQHF. The chain joins TRBV30 to TRBJ1-5, with 8 nucleotides matching TRBD1. The germline V gene has CDR1 GTSNPN and CDR2 SVGIG (reference sequence). The CDR3 has 15 amino acids. The V and J ends lost 1 base and 4 bases, in that order; junction bases with no gene match: 6. The variable domain in full, completed from reference TRBV30 and TRBJ1-5, reads SQTIHQWPATLVQPVGSPLSLECTVEGTSNPNLYWYRQAAGRGLQLLFYSVGIGQISSEVPQNLSASRPQDRQFILSSKKLLLSDSGFYLCAWSGRQGANQPQHFGDGTRLSIL.

This clone has only a few counts. This chain uses TRBV19 with TRBJ2-3, with D unresolved. CDR1 LNHDA and CDR2 SQIVND come from the germline V gene (reference sequence). The CDR3 extends over 14 amino acids. Trimming removed 8 bases at V and 1 base at J, with 13 bases between. CDR3 sequence (DNA): TGTGCCAGTTGCCAGCAAATGGGCACAGATACGCAGTATTTT. It translates to CASCQQMGTDTQYF.

This clone occurred many times. V gene TRBV5-6 combines with J gene TRBJ1-6, with 7 bases aligning to TRBD1. The CDR3 has 16 amino acids. Germline CDR1 is SGHDT and CDR2 is YYEEEE. V lost 4 bases and J lost 9; bases outside the gene matches: 13. CDR3 coding DNA: TGTGCCAGCAGCCCGTTGGGGGGCGCAGGGGGTTCACCCCTCCACTTT. Translating gives CASSPLGGAGGSPLHF.

This clone was recorded a few times. The chain has TRBV6-2 or TRBV6-3 and TRBJ2-3; 9 nucleotides align to TRBD1. CDR1 is MNHEY, CDR2 SVGEGT, per germline. CDR3 size: 14 residues. V trimming: 5 bases; J trimming: 5 bases; junction bases outside the gene matches: 5. The DNA for the CDR3 is TGTGCCAGCAGTCCCGGGACAGGGAAAGATACGCAGTATTTT. Residues: CASSPGTGKDTQYF.

Ten or more counts support this clone. This chain uses TRBV20-1 with TRBJ1-1; the D is unclear. V gave up 4 bases and J gave up 6 bases, with 18 bases separating them. Germline CDR1 DFQATT, CDR2 SNEGSKA (reference sequence). The CDR3 is 14 residues long. Here the CDR3 reads CSANGPMGSPEAFF. The CDR3 nucleotides read TGCAGTGCTAATGGTCCGATGGGAAGCCCTGAAGCTTTCTTT.

This clone was recorded at least ten times. This sequence joins TRBV6-1 and TRBJ2-5, with TRBD1 matching over 7 bases. J lost 1 base, V lost 4 bases, and 3 bases had no gene match. This CDR3 is built from 14 residues. The germline V gene has CDR1 MNHNS and CDR2 SASEGT. The CDR3 reads CASSVGQLQETQYF. The DNA for the CDR3 is TGTGCCAGCAGTGTGGGACAGCTCCAAGAGACCCAGTACTTC.